These 20 T cell receptor beta chains share one sample of origin, sequenced in a study of cytomegalovirus exposure and HLA in healthy donors. Both 60 Vbeta primers and 13 Jbeta primers went into the PCR. The protocol was immunoSEQ multiplex PCR, while the TCRdb copy is restricted to in-frame clones and leaves out a portion. The repertoire consists of over 150,000 clones, with 80% occurring once and the leading ten covering roughly 1.3%. The sequenced sample was PBMCs. These TCRs come from a woman in her forties or fifties in good health and CMV-seronegative.

J is TRBJ2-3 and V is TRBV6-6, with D possibly being TRBD1 (5 bases). V was pared by 6 bases and J by 5 bases, with 21 bases between. Germline lookup yields CDR1 MNHNY and CDR2 SVGAGI (reference sequence). This CDR3 is built from 16 residues. The CDR3 sequence: CASSPVPGSALDTQYF. CDR3 nucleotide sequence: TGTGCCAGCAGCCCCGTCCCAGGGTCGGCTTTAGATACGCAGTATTTT.

The chain has TRBV7-8 and TRBJ1-2, with D hard to call. V was trimmed by 1 base and J by 5 bases, leaving 8 bases between them. Germline CDR1 is SGHVS and CDR2 is FQNEAQ. The CDR3 is made up of 13 amino acids. DNA of the CDR3: TGTGCCAGCAGCTTAGACAGCCCGTATGGCTACACCTTC. Its translation: CASSLDSPYGYTF.

V gene TRBV5-1 combines with J gene TRBJ2-5; D unclear. Deletions cut 4 bases from V and 5 bases from J, with 12 bases between. Per the germline V gene, CDR1 is SGHRS and CDR2 is YFSETQ. The CDR3 extends over 13 amino acids. The CDR3 loop is CASSPTVVETQYF. CDR3 DNA: TGCGCCAGCAGCCCTACCGTTGTTGAGACCCAGTACTTC.

The chain is built from TRBV28 and TRBJ2-7; D possibly corresponds to TRBD2 (7 bases). V was shortened by 7 bases and J by 4 bases, with 17 bases between the two germline ends. Germline V gene lookup returns CDR1 MDHEN and CDR2 SYDVKM. The CDR3 sequence is 14 residues long. CDR3 protein: CASIGGEIKYEQYF. CDR3 bases: TGTGCCAGCATAGGGGGGGAGATAAAATACGAGCAGTACTTC.

The V and J genes are TRBV25-1 and TRBJ2-5; D call uncertain. The V end was cut by 5 bases, the J end by 4 bases, with 11 bases between. Germline lookup yields CDR1 MGHDK and CDR2 SYGVNS. The CDR3 is made up of 13 amino acids. CDR3: CASSLTARETQYF. The CDR3 DNA follows: TGTGCCAGCAGTTTAACAGCTCGAGAGACCCAGTACTTC.

The chain combines TRBV28 with TRBJ2-2, with 8 nucleotides matching TRBD2. The CDR3 runs to 16 residues. Germline CDR1 and CDR2: MDHEN and SYDVKM. The V and J ends lost 6 bases and 4 bases, in that order; junction bases with no gene match: 10. The CDR3 nucleotides are TGTGCCAGCAGAATAGGCGGGACTAGGACCACCGGGGAGCTGTTTTTT. It codes for CASRIGGTRTTGELFF. Supplemented by reference TRBV28 and TRBJ2-2, the full variable domain reads DVKVTQSSRYLVKRTGEKVFLECVQDMDHENMFWYRQDPGLGLRLIYFSYDVKMKEKGDIPEGYSVSREKKERFSLILESASTNQTSMYLCASRIGGTRTTGELFFGEGSRLTVL.

The chain recombines TRBV28 with TRBJ1-2; the D gene is possibly TRBD1 (6 bases). V gave up 1 base and J gave up 8 bases, with 14 bases separating them. The length of the CDR3 is 14 residues. Germline CDR1 reads MDHEN; CDR2 reads SYDVKM. In DNA form, the CDR3 reads TGTGCCAGCAGTTTATCGGGGGGCGTCGGAGGCTACACCTTC. Translating gives CASSLSGGVGGYTF.

DNA of the CDR3: TGTGCCAGCTCACCCACCCAAACTGAGACCCAGTACTTC. Protein sequence: CASSPTQTETQYF. V and J are TRBV18 and TRBJ2-5, with D unclear. Trimming cost V 3 bases and J 5 bases, with 10 bases left between them. The germline gives CDR1 KGHSH, CDR2 LQKENI. The CDR3 covers 13 residues. Using reference TRBV18 and TRBJ2-5 for the parts outside the CDR3, the full variable domain is NAGVMQNPRHLVRRRGQEARLRCSPMKGHSHVYWYRQLPEEGLKFMVYLQKENIIDESGMPKERFSAEFPKEGPSILRIQQVVRGDSAAYFCASSPTQTETQYFGPGTRLLVL.

The chain carries TRBV9 and TRBJ1-1; tentative D call: TRBD1 (6 bases). Per germline, CDR1 SGDLS and CDR2 YYNGEE. The CDR3 has 15 residues. With 0 bases removed from V and 6 bases from J, the gap between germline ends came to 15 bases. The CDR3 DNA reads TGTGCCAGCAGCGTAGTGGGGGGCGGGGGCGCTGAAGCTTTCTTT. It is translated as CASSVVGGGGAEAFF.

The chain recombines TRBV6-6 with TRBJ2-1, with 7 nucleotides matching TRBD1. This CDR3 is built from 16 residues. Germline assignment: CDR1 MNHNY and CDR2 SVGAGI (reference sequence). After removal of 6 bases from V and 1 base from J, the junction contained 9 bases not matched to a gene. The CDR3 reads CASSPGGIGSYNEQFF. The CDR3 DNA reads as TGTGCCAGCAGCCCAGGGGGTATCGGGTCCTACAATGAGCAGTTCTTC.

This clone was recorded once. The rearrangement joins TRBV14 to TRBJ1-1; 8 nucleotides line up with TRBD1. Germline-derived CDR1 and CDR2 are SGHDN and FVKESK. V shed 2 bases and J 0 bases; nucleotides not matched to a gene: 2. The length of the CDR3 is 15 residues. The CDR3 DNA follows: TGTGCCAGCAGCCAACAGGGGGCAATGAACACTGAAGCTTTCTTT. This gives the protein CASSQQGAMNTEAFF.

This chain links TRBV5-1 with TRBJ1-6, with 8 bases that match TRBD1. CDR3 length equals 16 residues. Germline assignment: CDR1 SGHRS and CDR2 YFSETQ. Trimming took 0 bases from V and 7 from J; bases not matched to a gene: 6. CDR3 nucleotides: TGCGCCAGCAGCTTGGCGTCTCGACAGGGGAATTCACCCCTCCACTTT. Protein: CASSLASRQGNSPLHF.

This chain joins TRBV7-6 and TRBJ1-6; D not resolved. The germline V gene has CDR1 SGHVS and CDR2 FNYEAQ. The CDR3 runs 16 residues. Between the trimmed V and J ends, which lost 0 bases and 9 bases, there was a span of 15 bases. The CDR3 DNA sequence: TGTGCCAGCAGCTTAGCGAGTCCAGGTGAGGGTTCACCCCTCCACTTT. As protein: CASSLASPGEGSPLHF.

The chain recombines TRBV19 with TRBJ2-1; TRBD1 aligns across 10 bases. The CDR3 consists of 15 residues. The ends lost 6 bases at V and 4 bases at J; junction bases unmatched: 6. Germline CDR1 and CDR2: LNHDA and SQIVND (reference sequence). CDR3 bases: TGTGCCAGTAGCTACCGGGACAGGGGATACAATGAGCAGTTCTTC. Residues: CASSYRDRGYNEQFF.

This clone was detected once. The chain carries TRBV5-4 and TRBJ2-5; D remains unclear. V was shortened by 1 base and J by 1 base, with 11 bases between the two germline ends. The germline V gene has CDR1 SGHNT and CDR2 YYREEE (reference sequence). The CDR3 contains 15 residues. CDR3 in DNA: TGTGCCAGCAGCTTGCGACTGACGAGCCAAGAGACCCAGTACTTC. Its protein product is CASSLRLTSQETQYF.

The rearrangement uses TRBV7-2 and TRBJ2-4; D perhaps matches TRBD1 (5 bases). The length of the CDR3 is 17 residues. V was trimmed by 3 bases and J by 0 bases, leaving 15 bases between them. Per germline, CDR1 SGHTA and CDR2 FQGNSA. In nucleotides, the CDR3 is TGTGCCAGCAGCTTTTTTGCGACAGCTGGAGCCAAAAACATTCAGTACTTC. The encoded protein is CASSFFATAGAKNIQYF.

In its sample, this clone was seen a few times. The rearrangement joins TRBV27 to TRBJ1-1; D ambiguous. CDR3 length: 12 amino acids. Germline V gene sequence: CDR1 MNHEY, CDR2 SMNVEV (reference sequence). V lost 9 bases to trimming and J lost 0 bases, with 8 bases between them. The CDR3 protein is CASRTLNTEAFF. The CDR3 nucleotides read TGTGCCAGTAGAACCCTGAACACTGAAGCTTTCTTT.

The chain recombines TRBV11-2 with TRBJ2-6; TRBD1 aligns across 8 bases. The junction had 11 bases not matched to a gene; V was cut back by 7 bases and J by 3 bases. Germline CDR1 SGHAT, CDR2 FQNNGV. This CDR3 has 17 residues. The CDR3 is CASTRTGNVLGANVLTF. As DNA, the CDR3 is TGTGCCAGCACCCGGACAGGGAACGTACTTGGGGCCAACGTCCTGACTTTC. Together with reference TRBV11-2 and TRBJ2-6, the CDR3 gives the full variable domain: EAGVAQSPRYKIIEKRQSVAFWCNPISGHATLYWYQQILGQGPKLLIQFQNNGVVDDSQLPKDRFSAERLKGVDSTLKIQPAKLEDSAVYLCASTRTGNVLGANVLTFGAGSRLTVL.

This chain connects TRBV4-1 to TRBJ1-2, with D perhaps TRBD1 (5 bases). Germline V gene sequence: CDR1 MGHRA, CDR2 YSYEKL. V was cut by 4 bases and J by 4 bases, with 13 bases left in between. The CDR3 has 14 amino acids. The CDR3 DNA reads as TGCGCCAGCAGCCGCCCCGCAGGGTCCTATGGCTACACCTTC. Amino acids: CASSRPAGSYGYTF.

This sequence joins TRBV6-1 and TRBJ2-6; TRBD1 agrees at 10 bases. J was trimmed by 2 bases and V by 4 bases; bases with no gene match: 5. The CDR3 is 17 residues long. CDR1 is MNHNS, CDR2 SASEGT, per germline. CDR3 bases: TGTGCCAGCAGTGGACAGGGGGCGGTTGCTGGGGCCAACGTCCTGACTTTC. This sequence encodes CASSGQGAVAGANVLTF.